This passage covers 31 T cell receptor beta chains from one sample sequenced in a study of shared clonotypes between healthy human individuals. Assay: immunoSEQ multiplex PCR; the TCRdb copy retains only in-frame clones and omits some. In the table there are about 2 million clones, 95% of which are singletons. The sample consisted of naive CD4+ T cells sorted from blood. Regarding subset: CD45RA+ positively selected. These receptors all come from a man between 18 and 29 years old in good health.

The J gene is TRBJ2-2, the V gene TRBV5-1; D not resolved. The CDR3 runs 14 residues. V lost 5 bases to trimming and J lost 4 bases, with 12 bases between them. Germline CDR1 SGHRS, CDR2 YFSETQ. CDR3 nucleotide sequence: TGCGCCAGCAGACGAGATCGTTTCACCGGGGAGCTGTTTTTT. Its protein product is CASRRDRFTGELFF.

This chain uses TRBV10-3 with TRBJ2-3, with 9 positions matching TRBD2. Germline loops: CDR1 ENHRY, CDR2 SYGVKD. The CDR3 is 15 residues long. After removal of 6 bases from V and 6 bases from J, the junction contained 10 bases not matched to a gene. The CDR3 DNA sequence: TGTGCCATCAGAGTTAGCGGGGGCTATACTGATACGCAGTATTTT. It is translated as CAIRVSGGYTDTQYF.

As DNA, the CDR3 is TGTGCCTGGAGTCGCGGGACAGATAATGAAAAACTGTTTTTT. Protein product: CAWSRGTDNEKLFF. This chain joins TRBV30 and TRBJ1-4; 7 bases are a match to TRBD1. Germline values: CDR1 GTSNPN, CDR2 SVGIG (reference sequence). The CDR3 is 14 amino acids. V dropped 2 bases and J dropped 4; count of bases not matched to a gene: 4.

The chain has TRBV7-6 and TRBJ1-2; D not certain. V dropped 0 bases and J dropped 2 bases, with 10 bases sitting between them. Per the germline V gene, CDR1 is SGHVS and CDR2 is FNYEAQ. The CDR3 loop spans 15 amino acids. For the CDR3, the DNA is TGTGCCAGCAGCTTAGCGCCGGAAGGGAACTATGGCTACACCTTC. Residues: CASSLAPEGNYGYTF.

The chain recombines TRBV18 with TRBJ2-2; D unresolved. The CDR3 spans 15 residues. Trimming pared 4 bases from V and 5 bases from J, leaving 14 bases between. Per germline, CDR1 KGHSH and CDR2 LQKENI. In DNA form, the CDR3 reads TGTGCCAGCTCACAGAACCTCCAAGGAACCGGGGAGCTGTTTTTT. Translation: CASSQNLQGTGELFF. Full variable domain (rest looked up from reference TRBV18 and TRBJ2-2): NAGVMQNPRHLVRRRGQEARLRCSPMKGHSHVYWYRQLPEEGLKFMVYLQKENIIDESGMPKERFSAEFPKEGPSILRIQQVVRGDSAAYFCASSQNLQGTGELFFGEGSRLTVL.

CDR3 nucleotide sequence: TGCGCCAGCGGCCTGGGACAGGGTGGAAATTCACCCCTCCACTTT. Encoded protein: CASGLGQGGNSPLHF. The chain couples TRBV5-1 to TRBJ1-6; TRBD1 agrees at 9 bases. Per germline, CDR1 SGHRS and CDR2 YFSETQ. The CDR3 loop spans 15 amino acids. Trimming cost V 7 bases and J 7 bases; bases outside gene matches: 9.

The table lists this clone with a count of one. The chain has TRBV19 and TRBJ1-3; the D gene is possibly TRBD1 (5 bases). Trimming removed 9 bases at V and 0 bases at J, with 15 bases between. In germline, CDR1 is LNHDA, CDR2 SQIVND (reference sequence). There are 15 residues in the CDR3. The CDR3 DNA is TGTGCCAGCCTGAAAGGGGCAACCTCTGGAAACACCATATATTTT. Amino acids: CASLKGATSGNTIYF. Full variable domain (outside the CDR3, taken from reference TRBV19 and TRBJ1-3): DGGITQSPKYLFRKEGQNVTLSCEQNLNHDAMYWYRQDPGQGLRLIYYSQIVNDFQKGDIAEGYSVSREKKESFPLTVTSAQKNPTAFYLCASLKGATSGNTIYFGEGSWLTVV.

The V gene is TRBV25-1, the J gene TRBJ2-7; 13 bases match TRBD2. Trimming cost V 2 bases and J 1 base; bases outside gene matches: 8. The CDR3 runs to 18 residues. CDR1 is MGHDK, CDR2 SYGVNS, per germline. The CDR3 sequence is CASSEDNPGLAGSYEQYF. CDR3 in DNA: TGTGCCAGCAGTGAAGATAACCCGGGACTAGCGGGGTCCTACGAGCAGTACTTC.

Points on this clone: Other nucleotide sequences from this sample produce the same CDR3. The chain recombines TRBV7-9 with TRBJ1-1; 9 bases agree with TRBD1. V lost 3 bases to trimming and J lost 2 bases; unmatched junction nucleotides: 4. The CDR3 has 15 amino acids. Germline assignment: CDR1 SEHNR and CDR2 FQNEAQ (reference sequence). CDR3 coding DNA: TGTGCCAGCAGCTTGGGGGACAGGGAAAACACTGAAGCTTTCTTT. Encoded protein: CASSLGDRENTEAFF.

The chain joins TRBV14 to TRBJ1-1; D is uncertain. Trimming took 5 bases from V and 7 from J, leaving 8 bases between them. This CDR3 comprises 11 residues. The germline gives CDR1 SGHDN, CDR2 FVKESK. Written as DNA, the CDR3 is TGTGCCAGCAGCGAGCAGAGTGAAGCTTTCTTT. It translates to CASSEQSEAFF.

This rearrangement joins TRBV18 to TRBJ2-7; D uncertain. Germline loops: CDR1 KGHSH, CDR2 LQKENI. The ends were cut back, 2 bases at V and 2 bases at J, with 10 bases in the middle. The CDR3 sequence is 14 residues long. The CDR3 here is CASSPGLTTYEQYF. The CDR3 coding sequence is TGTGCCAGCTCACCAGGTTTGACAACCTACGAGCAGTACTTC.

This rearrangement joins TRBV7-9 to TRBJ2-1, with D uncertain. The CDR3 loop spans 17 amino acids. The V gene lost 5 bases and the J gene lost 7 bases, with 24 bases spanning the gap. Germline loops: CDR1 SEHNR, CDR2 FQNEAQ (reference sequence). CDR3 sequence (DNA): TGTGCCAGCAGCCCCGCCGGGTCCCTACTTTTACGGAATGAGCAGTTCTTC. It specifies CASSPAGSLLLRNEQFF.

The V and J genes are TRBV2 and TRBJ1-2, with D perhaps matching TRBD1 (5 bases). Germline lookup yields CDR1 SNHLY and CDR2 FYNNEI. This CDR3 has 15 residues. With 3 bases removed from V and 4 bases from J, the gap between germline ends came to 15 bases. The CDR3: CASSDDGAIGYGYTF. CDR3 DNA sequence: TGTGCCAGCAGTGATGACGGGGCTATTGGCTATGGCTACACCTTC.

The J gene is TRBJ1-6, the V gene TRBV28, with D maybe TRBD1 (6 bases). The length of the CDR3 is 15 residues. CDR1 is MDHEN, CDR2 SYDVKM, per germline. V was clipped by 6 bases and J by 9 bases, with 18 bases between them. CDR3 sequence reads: CASREDNREGSPLHF. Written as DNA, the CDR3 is TGTGCCAGCAGGGAAGATAACAGGGAGGGTTCACCCCTCCACTTT.

The CDR3, as DNA: TGCGCCAGCAGCCAAGGGACAACTAATGAAAAACTGTTTTTT. Its translation is CASSQGTTNEKLFF. The V and J genes are TRBV4-3 and TRBJ1-4; no clear D. Germline CDR1 reads LGHNA; CDR2 reads YSLEER. V shed 1 base and J shed 0 bases, with 3 bases lying between them. CDR3 length: 14 residues.

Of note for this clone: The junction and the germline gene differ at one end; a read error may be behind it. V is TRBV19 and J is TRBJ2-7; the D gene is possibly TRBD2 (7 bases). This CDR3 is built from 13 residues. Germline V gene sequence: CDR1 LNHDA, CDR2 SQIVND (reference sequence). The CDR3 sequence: CVSSMEGGAKQYF. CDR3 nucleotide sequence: TGTGTCAGTAGTATGGAAGGGGGGGCGAAGCAGTACTTC.

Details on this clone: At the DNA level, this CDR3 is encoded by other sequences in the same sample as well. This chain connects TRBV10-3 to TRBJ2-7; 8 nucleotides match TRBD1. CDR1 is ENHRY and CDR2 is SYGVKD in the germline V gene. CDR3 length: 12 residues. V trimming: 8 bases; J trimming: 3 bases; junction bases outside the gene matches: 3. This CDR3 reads CAIGQGFYEQYF. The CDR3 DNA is TGTGCCATCGGACAGGGATTCTACGAGCAGTACTTC.

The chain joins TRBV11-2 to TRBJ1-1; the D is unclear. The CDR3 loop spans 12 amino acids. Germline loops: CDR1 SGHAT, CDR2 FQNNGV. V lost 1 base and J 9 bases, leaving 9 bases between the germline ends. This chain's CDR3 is CASSLGASKAFF. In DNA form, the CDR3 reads TGTGCCAGCAGCTTAGGGGCCTCCAAAGCTTTCTTT.

The CDR3 sequence is CASASGTSGSYEQYF. CDR3 bases: TGTGCCAGTGCATCCGGGACTAGCGGATCCTACGAGCAGTACTTC. The chain couples TRBV19 to TRBJ2-7; 11 bases line up with TRBD2. The CDR3 loop spans 15 amino acids. Germline loops: CDR1 LNHDA, CDR2 SQIVND (reference sequence). Germline trimming cut 8 bases from V and 1 base from J; bases unmatched to any gene: 7.

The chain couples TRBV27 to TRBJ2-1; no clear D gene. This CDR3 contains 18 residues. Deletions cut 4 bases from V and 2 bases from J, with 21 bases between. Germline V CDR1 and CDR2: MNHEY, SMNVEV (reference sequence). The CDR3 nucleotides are TGTGCCAGCAGTTCCCCCTACGTTCTCGACTGGCCCTACAATGAGCAGTTCTTC. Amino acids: CASSSPYVLDWPYNEQFF.

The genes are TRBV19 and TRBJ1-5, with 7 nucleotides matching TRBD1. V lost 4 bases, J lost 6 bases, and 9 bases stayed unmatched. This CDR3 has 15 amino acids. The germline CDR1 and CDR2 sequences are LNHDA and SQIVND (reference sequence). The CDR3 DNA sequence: TGTGCCAGTAGTACAAGGGACAGTCGGGCTCAGCCCCAGCATTTT. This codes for CASSTRDSRAQPQHF.

CDR3 sequence (DNA): TGTGCCACCGAAAAGGGTAGTCCGAACACCGGGGAGCTGTTTTTT. Translated, it gives CATEKGSPNTGELFF. V and J are TRBV19 and TRBJ2-2, with unresolved D. CDR1 and CDR2 from the germline V gene are LNHDA and SQIVND (reference sequence). CDR3 size: 15 residues. V was cut by 10 bases and J by 0 bases, with 15 bases left in between.

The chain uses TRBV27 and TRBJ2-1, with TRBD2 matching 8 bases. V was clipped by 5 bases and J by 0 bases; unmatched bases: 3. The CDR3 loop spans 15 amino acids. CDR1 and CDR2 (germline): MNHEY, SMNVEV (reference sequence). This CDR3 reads CASSRGRNSYNEQFF. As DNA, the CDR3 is TGTGCCAGCAGTCGCGGGAGGAACTCCTACAATGAGCAGTTCTTC.

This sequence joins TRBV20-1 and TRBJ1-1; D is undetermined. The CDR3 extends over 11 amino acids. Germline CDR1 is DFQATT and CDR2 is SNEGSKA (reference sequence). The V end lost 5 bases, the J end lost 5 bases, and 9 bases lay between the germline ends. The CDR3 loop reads CSASDGTEAFF. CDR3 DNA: TGCAGTGCTTCGGATGGGACTGAAGCTTTCTTT.

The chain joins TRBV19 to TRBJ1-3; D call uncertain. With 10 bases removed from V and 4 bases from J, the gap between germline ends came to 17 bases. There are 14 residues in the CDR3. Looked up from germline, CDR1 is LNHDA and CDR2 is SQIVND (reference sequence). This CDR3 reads CATLEEAFGNTIYF. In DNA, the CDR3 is TGTGCCACCTTGGAGGAGGCTTTCGGAAACACCATATATTTT.

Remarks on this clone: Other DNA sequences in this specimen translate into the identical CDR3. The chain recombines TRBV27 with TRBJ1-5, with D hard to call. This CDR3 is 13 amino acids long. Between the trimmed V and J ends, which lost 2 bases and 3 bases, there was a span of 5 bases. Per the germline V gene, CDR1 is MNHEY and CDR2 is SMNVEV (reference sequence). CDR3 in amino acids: CASSLVSNQPQHF. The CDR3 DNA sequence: TGTGCCAGCAGTTTAGTATCCAATCAGCCCCAGCATTTT.

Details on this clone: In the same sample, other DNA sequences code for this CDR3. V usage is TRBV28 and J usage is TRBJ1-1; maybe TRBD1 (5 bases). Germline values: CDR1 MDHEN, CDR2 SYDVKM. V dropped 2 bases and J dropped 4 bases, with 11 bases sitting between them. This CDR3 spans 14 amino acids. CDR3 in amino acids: CASSLRGGGTEAFF. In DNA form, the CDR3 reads TGTGCCAGCAGTTTAAGGGGAGGAGGCACTGAAGCTTTCTTT.

The CDR3: CASSLAGLGPTDTQYF. Here the CDR3 DNA reads TGTGCCAGCAGCTTAGCGGGACTAGGGCCCACAGATACGCAGTATTTT. The chain uses TRBV7-2 and TRBJ2-3, with 8 bases aligning to TRBD2. With 0 bases clipped from V and 2 bases from J, the junction kept 4 bases outside the gene matches. The germline CDR1 and CDR2 sequences are SGHTA and FQGNSA. The length of the CDR3 is 16 residues.

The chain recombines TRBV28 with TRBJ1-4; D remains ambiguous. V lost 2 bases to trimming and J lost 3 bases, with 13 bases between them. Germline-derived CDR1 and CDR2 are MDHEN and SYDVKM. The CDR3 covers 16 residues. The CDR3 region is CASSLISGVANEKLFF. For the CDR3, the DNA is TGTGCCAGCAGTTTAATTTCGGGAGTTGCTAATGAAAAACTGTTTTTT. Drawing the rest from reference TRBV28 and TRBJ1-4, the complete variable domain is DVKVTQSSRYLVKRTGEKVFLECVQDMDHENMFWYRQDPGLGLRLIYFSYDVKMKEKGDIPEGYSVSREKKERFSLILESASTNQTSMYLCASSLISGVANEKLFFGSGTQLSVL.

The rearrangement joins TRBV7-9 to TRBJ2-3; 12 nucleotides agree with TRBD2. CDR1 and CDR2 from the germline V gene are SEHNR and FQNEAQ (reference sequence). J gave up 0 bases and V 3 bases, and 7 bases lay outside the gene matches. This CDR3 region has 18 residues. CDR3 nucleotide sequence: TGTGCCAGCAGCTTTGGACTAGCGGGGCCCCCTAGCACAGATACGCAGTATTTT. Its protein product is CASSFGLAGPPSTDTQYF. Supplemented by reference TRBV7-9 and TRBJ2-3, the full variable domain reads DTGVSQNPRHKITKRGQNVTFRCDPISEHNRLYWYRQTLGQGPEFLTYFQNEAQLEKSRLLSDRFSAERPKGSFSTLEIQRTEQGDSAMYLCASSFGLAGPPSTDTQYFGPGTRLTVL.

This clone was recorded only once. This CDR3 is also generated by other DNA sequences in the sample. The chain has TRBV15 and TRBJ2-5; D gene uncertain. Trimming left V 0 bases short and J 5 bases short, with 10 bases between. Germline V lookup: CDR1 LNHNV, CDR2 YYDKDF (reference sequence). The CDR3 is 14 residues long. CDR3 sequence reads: CATSRDRLGETQYF. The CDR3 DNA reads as TGTGCCACCAGCAGAGATCGCCTGGGGGAGACCCAGTACTTC.